Following are 6 T cell receptor beta chains from one sample sequenced in a study of metastatic and nonmetastatic thyroid tumors (TCRdb year 2020). The library was produced with PCR. Sequencing used an Illumina HiSeq 4000. TCRdb handled the public reads itself, with Q25 trimming in fastp and clone calling in MiXCR, and kept productive beta chains. Recorded for this sample are some 40,000 clones; about 13% of them occurred a single time. The ten largest clones take up over 7.5% of the sample. Before undergoing thyroid surgery, none of the patients had been given any kind of treatment. The sample taken for sequencing was blood. The receptors stem from a female donor with papillary thyroid cancer or a benign thyroid nodule (not recorded which). Some clones in this sample may be carry-over from other donors' samples.

The chain employs TRBV12-3 or TRBV12-4 and TRBJ2-1, with 9 bases fitting TRBD2. J gave up 7 bases and V 11 bases, and 12 bases lay outside the gene matches. The CDR3 is 14 residues long. The CDR3 here is CARISSGIWNEQFF. In DNA, the CDR3 is TGTGCCCGGATTTCTAGCGGGATCTGGAATGAGCAGTTCTTC.

The sample holds many counts of this clone. V and J are TRBV27 and TRBJ2-7; D is possibly TRBD2 (6 bases). CDR1 is MNHEY, CDR2 SMNVEV, per germline (reference sequence). Trimming pared 6 bases from V and 0 bases from J, leaving 9 bases between. The CDR3 is 13 residues long. The CDR3 DNA reads TGTGCCAGCAGCAGGAGGGCCTCCTACGAGCAGTACTTC. It yields the protein CASSRRASYEQYF.

There are many counts of this clone. The sample carries other DNA sequences with the same CDR3. The chain links TRBV30 to TRBJ2-7; 12 bases fit TRBD1. This CDR3 has 19 residues. CDR1 GTSNPN and CDR2 SVGIG come from the germline V gene (reference sequence). V lost 0 bases and J lost 5; bases outside the gene matches: 17. The CDR3 DNA follows: TGTGCCTGGAGTGTAAGAGTCTCATCTTTCGGGACAGGGGGCCACGAGCAGTACTTC. Translating it yields CAWSVRVSSFGTGGHEQYF.

This clone was recorded many times. This CDR3 reads CASSSGGAPGDTQYF. CDR3 nucleotides: TGTGCCAGTAGTAGCGGGGGGGCGCCCGGAGATACGCAGTATTTT. The chain links TRBV19 to TRBJ2-3; TRBD2 matches 9 bases. The V gene end was trimmed by 4 bases and the J gene end by 5 bases; junction bases not matched to a gene: 7. The CDR3 sequence is 15 residues long. CDR1 is LNHDA, CDR2 SQIVND, per germline (reference sequence). Using reference TRBV19 and TRBJ2-3 for the parts outside the CDR3, the full variable domain is DGGITQSPKYLFRKEGQNVTLSCEQNLNHDAMYWYRQDPGQGLRLIYYSQIVNDFQKGDIAEGYSVSREKKESFPLTVTSAQKNPTAFYLCASSSGGAPGDTQYFGPGTRLTVL.

There are many counts of this clone. This sequence joins TRBV4-1 and TRBJ2-5; perhaps TRBD1 as D (5 bases). This CDR3 region has 14 residues. Germline V gene data show CDR1 as MGHRA and CDR2 as YSYEKL. V lost 1 base and J lost 1, with 7 bases in between. The CDR3 spells CASSQVTGQETQYF. The CDR3, as DNA: TGCGCCAGCAGCCAAGTAACAGGCCAAGAGACCCAGTACTTC.

Turning to this clone: Other DNA sequences in this sample translate to the same CDR3. This chain links TRBV20-1 with TRBJ1-6; 8 nucleotides line up with TRBD1. The CDR3 sequence is 17 residues long. CDR1 and CDR2 from the germline V gene are DFQATT and SNEGSKA (reference sequence). The V and J ends lost 3 bases and 11 bases, in that order; junction bases with no gene match: 18. CDR3 protein: CSASHPGGDFGNPPLHF. The CDR3 DNA follows: TGCAGTGCTAGCCATCCAGGGGGCGATTTTGGAAATCCACCCCTCCACTTT.